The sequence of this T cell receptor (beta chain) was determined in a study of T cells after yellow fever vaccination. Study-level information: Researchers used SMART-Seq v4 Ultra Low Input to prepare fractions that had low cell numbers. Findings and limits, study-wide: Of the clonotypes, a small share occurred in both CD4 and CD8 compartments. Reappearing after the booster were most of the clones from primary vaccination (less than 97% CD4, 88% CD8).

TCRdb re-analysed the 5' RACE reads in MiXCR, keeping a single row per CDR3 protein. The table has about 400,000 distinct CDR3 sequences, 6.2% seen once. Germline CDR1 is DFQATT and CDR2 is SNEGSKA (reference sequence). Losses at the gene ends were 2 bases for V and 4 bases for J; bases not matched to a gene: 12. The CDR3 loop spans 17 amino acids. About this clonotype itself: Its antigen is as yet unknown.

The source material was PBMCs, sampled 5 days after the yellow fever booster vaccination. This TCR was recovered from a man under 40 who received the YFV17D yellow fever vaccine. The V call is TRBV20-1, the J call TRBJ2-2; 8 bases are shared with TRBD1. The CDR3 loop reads CSARSGGAGSPTGELFF. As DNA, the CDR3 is TGCAGTGCTAGATCAGGGGGCGCAGGCTCTCCCACCGGGGAGCTGTTTTTT.